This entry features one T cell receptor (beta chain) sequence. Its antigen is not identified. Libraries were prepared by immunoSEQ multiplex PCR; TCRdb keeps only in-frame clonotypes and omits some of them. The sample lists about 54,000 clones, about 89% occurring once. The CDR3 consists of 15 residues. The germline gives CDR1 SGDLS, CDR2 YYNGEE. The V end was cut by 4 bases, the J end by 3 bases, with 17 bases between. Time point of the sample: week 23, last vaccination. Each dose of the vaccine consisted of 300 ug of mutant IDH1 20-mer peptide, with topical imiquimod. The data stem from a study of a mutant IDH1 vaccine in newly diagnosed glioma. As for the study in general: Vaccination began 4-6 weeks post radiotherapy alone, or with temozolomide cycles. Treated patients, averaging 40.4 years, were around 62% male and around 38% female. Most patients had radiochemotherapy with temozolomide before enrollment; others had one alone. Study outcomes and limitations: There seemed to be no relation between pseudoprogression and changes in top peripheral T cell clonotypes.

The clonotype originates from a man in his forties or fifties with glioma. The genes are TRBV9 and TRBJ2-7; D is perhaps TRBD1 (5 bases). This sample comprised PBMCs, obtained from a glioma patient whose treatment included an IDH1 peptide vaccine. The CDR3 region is CASSPSLDTNYEQYF. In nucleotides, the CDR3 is TGTGCCAGCAGCCCGAGCTTGGACACAAACTACGAGCAGTACTTC.